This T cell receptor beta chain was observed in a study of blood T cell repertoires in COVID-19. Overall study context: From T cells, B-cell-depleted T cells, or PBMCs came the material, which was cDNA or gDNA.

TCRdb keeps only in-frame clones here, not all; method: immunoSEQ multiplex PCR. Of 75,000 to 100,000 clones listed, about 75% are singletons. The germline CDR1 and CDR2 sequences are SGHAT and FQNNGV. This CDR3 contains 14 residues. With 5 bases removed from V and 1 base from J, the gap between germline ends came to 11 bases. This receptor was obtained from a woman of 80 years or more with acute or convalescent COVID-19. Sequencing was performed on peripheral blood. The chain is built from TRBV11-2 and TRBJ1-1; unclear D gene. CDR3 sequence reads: CASSPTRTNTEAFF. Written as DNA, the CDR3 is TGTGCCAGCAGCCCTACTCGTACGAACACTGAAGCTTTCTTT.